The clone carrying this T cell receptor (beta chain) was found many times. Its cognate antigen is unknown. The investigators amplified TCR beta CDR3 regions from RNA transcripts. The TCR CDR3 first-round RT-PCR relied on the HTBI primer set. Each CDR3 protein is one row after TCRdb ran MiXCR on the multiplex PCR reads. This table has hundreds of thousands of distinct CDR3 sequences, less than 20% appearing once. This record belongs to a study of T cells in Graves' hyperthyroidism and ophthalmopathy. Overall study results and limits: Ophthalmopathy and stable hyperthyroidism were separated by a 13 V-J model.

This CDR3 region has 14 residues. J gave up 1 base and V 6 bases, and 7 bases lay outside the gene matches. In germline, CDR1 is DFQATT, CDR2 SNEGSKA (reference sequence). The chain has TRBV20-1 and TRBJ2-7, with TRBD2 matching over 9 bases. This clonotype was obtained from a man aged 35-49 years with Graves' ophthalmopathy. Sequencing was carried out using blood. CDR3 sequence: CSARLAGYSYEQYF. In DNA form, the CDR3 reads TGCAGTGCCCGTCTAGCGGGATATTCCTACGAGCAGTACTTC.